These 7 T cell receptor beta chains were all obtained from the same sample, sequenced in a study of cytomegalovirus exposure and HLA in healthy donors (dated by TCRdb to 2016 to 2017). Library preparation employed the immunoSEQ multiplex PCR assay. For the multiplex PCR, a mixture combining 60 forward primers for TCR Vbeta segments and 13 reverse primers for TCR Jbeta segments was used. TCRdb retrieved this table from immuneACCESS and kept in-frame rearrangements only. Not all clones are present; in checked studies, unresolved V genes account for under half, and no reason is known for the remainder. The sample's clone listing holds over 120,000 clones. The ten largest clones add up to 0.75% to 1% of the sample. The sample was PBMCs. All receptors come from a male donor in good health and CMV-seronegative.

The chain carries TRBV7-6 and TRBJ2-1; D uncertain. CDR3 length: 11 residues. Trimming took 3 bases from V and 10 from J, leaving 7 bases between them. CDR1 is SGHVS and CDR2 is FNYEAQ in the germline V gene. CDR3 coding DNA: TGTGCCAGCAGCTTGGCCGGGGAGCAGTTCTTC. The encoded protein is CASSLAGEQFF.

CDR3 bases: TGTGCCAGTAGTTTAAGAGGGGGCAACACCGGGGAGCTGTTTTTT. It is translated as CASSLRGGNTGELFF. J is TRBJ2-2 and V is TRBV19; 7 bases fit TRBD1. Germline loops: CDR1 LNHDA, CDR2 SQIVND (reference sequence). The CDR3 spans 15 residues. With 5 bases clipped from V and 2 bases from J, the junction kept 5 bases outside the gene matches.

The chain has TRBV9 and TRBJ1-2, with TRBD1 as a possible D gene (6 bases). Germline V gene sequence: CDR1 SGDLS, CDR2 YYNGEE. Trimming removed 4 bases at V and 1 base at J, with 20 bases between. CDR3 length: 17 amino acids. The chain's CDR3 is CASSKGGGLELNYGYTF. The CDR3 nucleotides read TGTGCCAGCAGCAAGGGGGGAGGGTTGGAACTTAACTATGGCTACACCTTC.

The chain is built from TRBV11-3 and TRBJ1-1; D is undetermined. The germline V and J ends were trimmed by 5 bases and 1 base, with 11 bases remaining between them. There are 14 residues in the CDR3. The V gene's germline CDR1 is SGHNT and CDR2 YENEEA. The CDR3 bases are TGTGCCAGCAGCCCCCACGGTGCGAACACTGAAGCTTTCTTT. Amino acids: CASSPHGANTEAFF.

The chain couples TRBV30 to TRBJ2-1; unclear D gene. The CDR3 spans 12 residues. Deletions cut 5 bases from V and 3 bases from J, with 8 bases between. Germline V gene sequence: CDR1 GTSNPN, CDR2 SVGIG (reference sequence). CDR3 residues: CAWAPSYNEQFF. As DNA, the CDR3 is TGTGCCTGGGCCCCTAGCTACAATGAGCAGTTCTTC.

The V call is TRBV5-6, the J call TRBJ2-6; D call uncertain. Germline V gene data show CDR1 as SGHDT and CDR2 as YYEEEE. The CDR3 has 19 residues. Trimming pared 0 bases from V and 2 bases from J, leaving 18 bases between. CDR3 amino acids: CASSLVALSPVTGANVLTF. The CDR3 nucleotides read TGTGCCAGCAGCTTGGTTGCCTTGTCTCCGGTTACTGGGGCCAACGTCCTGACTTTC.

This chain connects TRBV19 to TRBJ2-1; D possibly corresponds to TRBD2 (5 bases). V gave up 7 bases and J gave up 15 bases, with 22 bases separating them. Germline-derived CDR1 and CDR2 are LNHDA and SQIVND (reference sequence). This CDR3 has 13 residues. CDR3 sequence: CASNGQSGRIWFF. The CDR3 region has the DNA TGTGCCAGTAACGGGCAGTCGGGAAGGATTTGGTTCTTC.